These T cell receptor beta chains were read from a single sample in a study of cytomegalovirus exposure and HLA in healthy donors. This table comes from immunoSEQ multiplex PCR, and its TCRdb copy is limited to in-frame clones, with some not included. The sample records fewer than 350,000 clones, over 85% being singletons. Input material: PBMCs. Receptors were obtained from a woman aged 18-35 years in good health and CMV-seronegative. Each CDR3 is given with its conserved first and last residue. A D gene is named only where the DNA matches it firmly. A row's size may be missing; if present it is once, few, many or a size class.

clone size	J gene	V gene	D gene	CDR3 protein	CDR3 DNA
.	TRBJ1-3	TRBV2	TRBD1	CATQAGGFGNTIYF	TGTGCCACCCAGGCAGGGGGCTTTGGAAACACCATATATTTT
.	TRBJ2-7	TRBV7-9	.	CSSSPYLTSYEQYF	TGTTCCAGCAGCCCCTATCTTACGAGCTACGAGCAGTACTTC
.	TRBJ2-1	TRBV5-6	.	CASSIRVYEQFF	TGTGCCAGCAGCATTAGAGTCTATGAGCAGTTCTTC
.	TRBJ1-5	TRBV27	TRBD1	CASSSSDRAVVGNQPQHF	TGTGCCAGCAGTTCGTCGGACAGGGCGGTCGTAGGCAATCAGCCCCAGCATTTT
.	TRBJ2-7	TRBV27	TRBD1	CASSQQGSPYEQYF	TGTGCCAGCAGCCAACAGGGGTCCCCCTACGAGCAGTACTTC
.	TRBJ1-3	TRBV5-1	.	CASNDQPGANSGNTIYF	TGCGCCAGCAACGACCAACCTGGGGCAAACTCTGGAAACACCATATATTTT
.	TRBJ1-1	TRBV7-8	.	CASSLGAQGTGSEAFF	TGTGCCAGCAGCTTAGGAGCACAGGGCACTGGGTCTGAAGCTTTCTTT
.	TRBJ2-1	TRBV5-1	TRBD2	CASSVGGDSYNEQFF	TGCGCCAGCAGCGTCGGGGGGGACTCCTACAATGAGCAGTTCTTC
few	TRBJ1-6	TRBV6-6	.	CASKRDSPLHF	TGTGCCAGCAAGCGGGATTCACCCCTCCACTTT
.	TRBJ1-2	TRBV6-5	.	CASMAPGGANGYTF	TGTGCCAGCATGGCCCCCGGGGGGGCAAATGGCTACACCTTC
.	TRBJ1-4	TRBV2	.	CASRRQEATNEKLFF	TGTGCCAGCAGACGACAGGAAGCAACTAATGAAAAACTGTTTTTT
.	TRBJ2-7	TRBV7-8	.	CASSYPLRGGSYEQYF	TGTGCCAGCAGCTACCCCTTGAGGGGGGGAAGCTACGAGCAGTACTTC
.	TRBJ1-1	TRBV5-6	.	CASSLGRGFEAFF	TGTGCCAGCAGCTTGGGAAGGGGCTTTGAAGCTTTCTTT
.	TRBJ1-1	TRBV9	.	CASSVGANTEAFF	TGTGCCAGCAGCGTTGGGGCGAACACTGAAGCTTTCTTT
once	TRBJ2-7	TRBV7-2	.	CASSLFPGGMYEQYF	TGTGCCAGCAGCTTATTTCCTGGGGGCATGTACGAGCAGTACTTC